This TCR beta chain was sequenced for a study of CD8 T cells in ankylosing spondylitis. The study, taken as a whole, reports: Clones linked to disease were reported to show significant enrichment in matched ankylosing spondylitis synovial fluid.

TCRdb re-analysed the 5' RACE reads in MiXCR, keeping a single row per CDR3 protein. Of 200,000 to 250,000 distinct CDR3 sequences in the sample, approximately 24% were seen once. Germline V gene sequence: CDR1 SGHTS, CDR2 YDEGEE. Trimming took off 4 bases at V and 0 bases at J, with 13 bases between the two ends. The CDR3 loop spans 16 amino acids. The sample holds many counts of this clonotype. Its specificity is unknown. The V and J genes are TRBV5-8 and TRBJ1-4; D is unclear. The source of this sequence is a male donor with ankylosing spondylitis or in good health (not recorded which). Sequencing input: blood, either unsorted or a sorted T cell fraction (not recorded which). The chain's CDR3 is CASSQTRGTTNEKLFF. CDR3 DNA: TGTGCCAGCAGCCAAACCCGGGGTACAACTAATGAAAAACTGTTTTTT.